This entry is about one TCR beta chain. Its antigen is not yet known. Per-base qualities were not stored, and no clone one base away is much larger. The data are from a study of a mutant IDH1 vaccine in newly diagnosed glioma (dated by TCRdb to the early 2020s). Background on the whole study: Of the roughly 30 treated patients, around 62% were male and approximately 38% were female, and a mean age of roughly 40 years was recorded. Prior to enrollment, standard therapy consisting of radiotherapy alone, temozolomide alone, or radiochemotherapy with temozolomide had been administered to patients, with the combination being received by most patients. Peripheral blood was collected at six visits: V03 (baseline), V05, V07, V10, V12 and V13. Longitudinal TCRB deep sequencing was done for 25 to 30 treated patients, wherever samples were available for exploratory analyses. Paper-wide results and their limitations: The authors stated that sample limitations prevented analyses of patient blood samples from being reproduced. No apparent relationship was observed between pseudoprogression and alterations in the top peripheral T cell clonotypes detected by TCRB sequencing. Across multiple MHC alleles, vaccine-induced immune responses were seen in around 93% of patients. Selection of PBMC samples for TCRB deep sequencing was based on availability.

The library was produced with the immunoSEQ multiplex PCR assay. Rearranged TCR beta chain sequences were amplified with the hsTCRB Kit following the manufacturer's protocol. TCRB libraries were sequenced on an Illumina MiSeq. As for how the authors treated the data: The proprietary platform of the kit vendor was used for demultiplexing, trimming and gene mapping. This is the immuneACCESS table as TCRdb keeps it, with only in-frame sequences that have V and J called. A part of the clones is gone; compared with another copy, unresolved V genes explain less than half, and the rest is unexplained. That table is the source of V, J and clone size, and D and trimming were worked out from the DNA. In this sample the table shows about 23,000 clones, roughly nine tenths of which occur a single time. The ten largest clonotypes hold approximately 8.4% of the sample. Reading the label with the study, this specimen's time point is: baseline, week 1 (first vaccination visit). Per the publication, the treatment or condition label means: pre-vaccination baseline after standard-of-care therapy. The donors had newly diagnosed IDH1-mutant astrocytomas of WHO grade 3 or 4 that showed loss of nuclear ATRX. The samples were drawn from NOA16, a multicentre, single-arm, open-label phase I trial in Germany that tested a mutant IDH1 peptide vaccine in humans for the first time. For immunogenicity testing, the blood drawn at visit V03 was used as the baseline sample. Genomic DNA for TCRB sequencing was isolated from EDTA blood with the DNeasy Blood and Tissue Kit.

Reading from cysteine to phenylalanine, the CDR3 counts 13 amino acids. CDR3 DNA only is kept here, 39 bases in frame from base 1. Recombination linked TRBV21-1 to TRBJ2-7; the tabulated D call, TRBD2, remains unverified against the DNA. TRBV21-1 is classified as a pseudogene. This specimen consisted of PBMCs, obtained from a glioma patient treated with radiotherapy, temozolomide or both. The clonotype comes from a man aged 30 to 39 with glioma. The DNA sequence is given as TGTGCCAGCATAGCACTTCGGCCCTACGAGCAGTACTTC. This sequence encodes CASIALRPYEQYF.